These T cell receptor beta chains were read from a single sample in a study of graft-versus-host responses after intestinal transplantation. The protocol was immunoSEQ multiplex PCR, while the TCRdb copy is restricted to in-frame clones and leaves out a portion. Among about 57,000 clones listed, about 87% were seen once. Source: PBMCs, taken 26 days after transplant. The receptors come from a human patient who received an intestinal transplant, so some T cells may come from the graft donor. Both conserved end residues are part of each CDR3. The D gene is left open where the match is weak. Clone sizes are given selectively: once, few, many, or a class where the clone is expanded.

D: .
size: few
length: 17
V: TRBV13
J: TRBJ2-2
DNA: TGTGCCAGCAGCTCCCGGGACCGGGGGTCGAACACCGGGGAGCTGTTTTTT
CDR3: CASSSRDRGSNTGELFF

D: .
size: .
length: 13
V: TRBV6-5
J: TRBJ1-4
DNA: TGTGCCACCGCAGCCAATTTGGGCGAAAAACTGTTTTTT
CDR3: CATAANLGEKLFF

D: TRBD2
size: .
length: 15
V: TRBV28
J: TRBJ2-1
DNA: TGTGCCAGCAGTTTAGTGCGTAGCGGCGGGGGTGAGCAGTTCTTC
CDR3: CASSLVRSGGGEQFF

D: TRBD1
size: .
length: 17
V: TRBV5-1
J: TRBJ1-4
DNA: TGCGCCAGCAGCTTAGGTACGGGGGACAGACGTAATGAAAAACTGTTTTTT
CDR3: CASSLGTGDRRNEKLFF

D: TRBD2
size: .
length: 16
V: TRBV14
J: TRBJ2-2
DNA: TGTGCCAGCAGCCAAGTGGGACTAGCCCGTCAAGGGGAGCTGTTTTTT
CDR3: CASSQVGLARQGELFF

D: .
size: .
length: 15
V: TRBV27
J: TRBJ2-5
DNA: TGTGCCAGCAGTTTATCGTCAGGGCTGGTAGAGACCCAGTACTTC
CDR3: CASSLSSGLVETQYF

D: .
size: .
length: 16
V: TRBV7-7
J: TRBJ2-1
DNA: TGTGCTAGCAGCCCGCGGATTGAAAGCTCCTACAATGAGCAGTTCTTC
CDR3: CASSPRIESSYNEQFF

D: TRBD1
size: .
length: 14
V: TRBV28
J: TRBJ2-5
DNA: TGTGCCAGCAGTTCGAGACAGGGCGGGGAGACCCAGTACTTC
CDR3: CASSSRQGGETQYF

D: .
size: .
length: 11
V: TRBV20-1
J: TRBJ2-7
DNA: TGCAGTGCTCCTTGGAGCTACGAGCAGTACTTC
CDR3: CSAPWSYEQYF

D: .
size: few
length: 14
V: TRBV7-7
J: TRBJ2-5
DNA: TGTGCTAGCAGCTTGGCGCCAGGGCAAGAGACCCAGTACTTC
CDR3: CASSLAPGQETQYF

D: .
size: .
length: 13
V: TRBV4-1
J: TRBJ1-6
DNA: TGCGCCAGCAGCCAAAGAGATAATTCACCCCTCCACTTT
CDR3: CASSQRDNSPLHF

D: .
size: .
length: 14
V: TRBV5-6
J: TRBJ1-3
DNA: TGTGCCAGCAGCGTGGTCAGCTCTGGAAACACCATATATTTT
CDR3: CASSVVSSGNTIYF

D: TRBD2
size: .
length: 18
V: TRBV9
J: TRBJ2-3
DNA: TGTGCCAGCAGCGTAGGTGGTAGCGGGGGCCCCATCACAGATACGCAGTATTTT
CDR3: CASSVGGSGGPITDTQYF